A selection of T cell receptor beta chains follows, all from one sample in a study of a mutant IDH1 vaccine in newly diagnosed glioma. Their specific antigens are unknown. Libraries were prepared by immunoSEQ multiplex PCR; TCRdb keeps only in-frame clonotypes and omits some of them. The sample shows over 35,000 clones, roughly 76% of them seen only once. Specimen: PBMCs, collected from a glioma patient whose treatment included an IDH1 peptide vaccine. These receptor sequences come from a man aged 40-49 years with glioma. Both conserved end residues are part of each CDR3. A D gene is named only where the DNA matches it firmly. Some rows mark clone size as missing; the rest say once, few, many or name a class of expanded clone.

DNA,CDR3,size,J,D,V
TGTGCCAGCTCCGGCCTGTCCTACGAGCAGTACTTC,CASSGLSYEQYF,.,TRBJ2-7,.,TRBV18
TGTGCCAGCAGCCAAGGTGAATGGACAGGGACCTACAATGAGCAGTTCTTC,CASSQGEWTGTYNEQFF,.,TRBJ2-1,TRBD1,TRBV4-2
TGTGCCAGCTCCCGGTCCCTAAACGGCGAGCAGTACTTC,CASSRSLNGEQYF,.,TRBJ2-7,.,TRBV7-6
TGTGCCAGCAGCTTAACCGGGACACCTGATTACGAGCAGTACTTC,CASSLTGTPDYEQYF,.,TRBJ2-7,.,TRBV7-8
TGTGCCAGCAGCTTCGGGACAGCGGAGACCCAGTACTTC,CASSFGTAETQYF,.,TRBJ2-5,TRBD1,TRBV11-2
TGCGCCAGCAGCTTTTATGGCAGGGGCTTGAGCTCTGGGGCCAACGTCCTGACTTTC,CASSFYGRGLSSGANVLTF,.,TRBJ2-6,.,TRBV5-1
TGTGCCTGGGGTCAAATAGGCAATCAGCCCCAGCATTTT,CAWGQIGNQPQHF,.,TRBJ1-5,.,TRBV30
TGTGCCATCAGTGACGACTCCTACGAGCAGTACTTC,CAISDDSYEQYF,.,TRBJ2-7,.,TRBV10-3
TGTGCCAGCAGCTCCGGACCTAATTATCCCCAGCATTTT,CASSSGPNYPQHF,.,TRBJ1-5,.,TRBV7-6
TGTGCCAGCAGCTTAGGGGGACAGGAAACTCGTGAGCAGTACTTC,CASSLGGQETREQYF,.,TRBJ2-5,TRBD1,TRBV7-2
TGTGCCAGCAGCTCGACAGGGTACGGAGGCTACACCTTC,CASSSTGYGGYTF,.,TRBJ1-2,TRBD1,TRBV7-6
TGTGCCAGCAGCTTGGACGGATCCTCTCTAAGCTCTGGAAACACCATATATTTT,CASSLDGSSLSSGNTIYF,.,TRBJ1-3,.,TRBV5-4
TGTGCCAGCGTACGGACGGCTTTGGGCACCGGGGAGCTGTTTTTT,CASVRTALGTGELFF,.,TRBJ2-2,.,TRBV6-5
TGTGCCAGCAGCGTAGGTGCGCAAAAGCGTCTGGGAGAGACCCAGTACTTC,CASSVGAQKRLGETQYF,once,TRBJ2-5,.,TRBV9
TGTGCCAGTAGTATAAACAGGGGTGAGACCCAGTACTTC,CASSINRGETQYF,.,TRBJ2-5,TRBD1,TRBV19
TGTGCTAGCAGCCTAGGGACGGCGGATGGAGAGGCCCAGTACTTC,CASSLGTADGEAQYF,.,TRBJ2-5,.,TRBV7-7
TGTGCCAGCAGCGAGACAGGCCCTAGCACAGATACGCAGTATTTT,CASSETGPSTDTQYF,once,TRBJ2-3,.,TRBV5-4
TGTGCCAGCAGCTTGGGGCGGACTCAGCAGTTCTTC,CASSLGRTQQFF,.,TRBJ2-1,.,TRBV5-6
TGTGCCAGCAGCCCCTCACTAGCGGGGGGGCCTAGGGTAGAGACCCAGTACTTC,CASSPSLAGGPRVETQYF,.,TRBJ2-5,TRBD2,TRBV7-9
TGCGCCAGCAGCCAAGATCACGGGGCAGCCACGTTCTACGAGCAGTACTTC,CASSQDHGAATFYEQYF,.,TRBJ2-7,.,TRBV4-3
TGTGCCCTAGGGACAGGGGCGGATCAGCCCCAGCATTTT,CALGTGADQPQHF,.,TRBJ1-5,TRBD1,TRBV30
TGTGCCAGCAGCTCACTAGGGGCCGGCAATCAGCCCCAGCATTTT,CASSSLGAGNQPQHF,.,TRBJ1-5,.,TRBV4-2
TGCGCCAGCAGCTTGGAGGGCAGTCCCAACTATGGCTACACCTTC,CASSLEGSPNYGYTF,.,TRBJ1-2,.,TRBV5-1
TGTGCCAGCAGTCTCAACGAGGGGGAGCCTTACAATGAGCAGTTCTTC,CASSLNEGEPYNEQFF,.,TRBJ2-1,.,TRBV6-4
TGTGCCAGTCGGACAGACTATGGCTACACCTTC,CASRTDYGYTF,.,TRBJ1-2,.,TRBV19
TGTGCCAGCAGGGGGACTAGCGGGATGCACGAGCAGTACTTC,CASRGTSGMHEQYF,.,TRBJ2-7,TRBD2,TRBV28
TGCGCCAGCAGTCAGAGCGGGGGTTACAATGAGCAGTTCTTC,CASSQSGGYNEQFF,.,TRBJ2-1,TRBD2,TRBV23-1
TGTGCCAGCAGCGGGGGGACCCGGGGGTCGTATTTT,CASSGGTRGSYF,.,TRBJ2-3,.,TRBV5-6